This T cell receptor beta chain was recorded in a study of cytomegalovirus exposure and HLA in healthy donors. The ends were cut back, 6 bases at V and 4 bases at J, with 16 bases in the middle. In germline, CDR1 is MNHNY, CDR2 SVGAGI (reference sequence). The CDR3 spans 15 residues. To note about this clone: Antigen specificity is unknown.

Study-level points and caveats: Common viral pathogens seemed, in a later analysis, to connect with several of the most significant clusters.

PCR involved 60 Vbeta and 13 Jbeta primers. In the study's own analysis: About 11 million of some 80 million unique TCR beta chains were shared, per a later count. Libraries were prepared by immunoSEQ multiplex PCR; TCRdb keeps only in-frame clonotypes and omits some of them. That table supplies the V and J calls and clone size; D and trimming were determined from the DNA. The table has 150,000 to 200,000 clones, roughly 78% seen once. The TCR sequence derives from a woman aged 40 to 50 in good health and CMV-seronegative. The sample taken for sequencing was PBMCs. The chain recombines TRBV6-6 with TRBJ2-1; no clear D gene. CDR3 in DNA: TGTGCCAGCAGGCGCTCCGCCTCTACTTACAATGAGCAGTTCTTC. Protein product: CASRRSASTYNEQFF.